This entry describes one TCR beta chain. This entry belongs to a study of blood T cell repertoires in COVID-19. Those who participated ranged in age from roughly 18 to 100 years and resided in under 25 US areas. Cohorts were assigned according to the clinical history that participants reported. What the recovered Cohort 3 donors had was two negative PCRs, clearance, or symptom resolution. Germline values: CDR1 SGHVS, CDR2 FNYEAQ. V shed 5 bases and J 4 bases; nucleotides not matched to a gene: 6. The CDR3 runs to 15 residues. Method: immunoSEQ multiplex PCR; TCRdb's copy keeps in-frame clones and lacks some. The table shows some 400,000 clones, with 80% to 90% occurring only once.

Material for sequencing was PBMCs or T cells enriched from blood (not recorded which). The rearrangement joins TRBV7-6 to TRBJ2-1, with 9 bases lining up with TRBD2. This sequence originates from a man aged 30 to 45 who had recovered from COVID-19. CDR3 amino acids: CASSLETSGYNEQFF. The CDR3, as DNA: TGTGCCAGCAGCCTCGAGACTAGCGGTTACAATGAGCAGTTCTTC.